This T cell receptor beta chain was found in a study of blood T cells in healthy people across ages. Total RNA, at least 5 micrograms per sample, was extracted from PBMCs. Trimming stripped 2 bases from V and 4 bases from J, with 10 bases between. The CDR3 extends over 14 amino acids. Germline loops: CDR1 MNHEY, CDR2 SVGEGT. It was with a sample-barcoded 5' primer and a J-beta primer mix that a second PCR of roughly 7 to 12 cycles was run. TCRdb itself ran the 5' RACE reads through MiXCR, one entry per CDR3 protein. The sample yields around 1.7 million distinct CDR3 sequences, roughly 30% seen once. Findings and caveats of the study: Diversity estimates from one million T cells were considered underestimates.

Comments on this clonotype: The antigen is undetermined.

The receptor was isolated from a woman in her twenties or thirties in good health. The chain recombines TRBV6-2 or TRBV6-3 with TRBJ2-3, with D possibly matching TRBD2 (5 bases). Sequencing was carried out using blood. CDR3 coding DNA: TGTGCCAGCAGTTACACGGGGAACTCAGATACGCAGTATTTT. This encodes CASSYTGNSDTQYF.